This TCR beta chain was obtained from a study of T cell changes during pregnancy in multiple sclerosis. Here immunoSEQ multiplex PCR was the method, and the copy in TCRdb shows in-frame clones only, minus some. Here the sample spans about 73,000 clones, about 92% being singletons. This specimen was peripheral blood, taken in the third trimester of pregnancy. This clonotype was sampled from a female donor in good health, enrolled as a control in a pregnancy study.

The CDR3 protein is CASSLPTGLETQYF. The CDR3 DNA reads as TGCGCCAGCAGCTTGCCGACAGGGTTGGAGACCCAGTACTTC. The genes are TRBV5-1 and TRBJ2-5; TRBD1 matches at 7 bases. CDR1 is SGHRS and CDR2 is YFSETQ in the germline V gene. The CDR3 has 14 residues. With V trimmed by 1 base and J by 5 bases, 5 bases remained unmatched. The whole variable domain, remainder taken from reference TRBV5-1 and TRBJ2-5, is KAGVTQTPRYLIKTRGQQVTLSCSPISGHRSVSWYQQTPGQGLQFLFEYFSETQRNKGNFPGRFSGRQFSNSRSEMNVSTLELGDSALYLCASSLPTGLETQYFGPGTRLLVL.